The sequence of this TCR beta chain was determined in a study of T cells in localized non-small cell lung cancer. Broader study findings: Uninvolved adjacent lung had higher T cell clonality than tumor and all other tissues. Median around 60 top-100 tumor clones were shared with paired adjacent lung. Heterogeneity remains possible because sequencing was limited to only one tumor region.

The protocol was immunoSEQ multiplex PCR, while the TCRdb copy is restricted to in-frame clones and leaves out a portion. Here the sample spans 650 to 900 clones, around 21% being singletons. In its sample, this clone was seen a few times. What it recognizes is unknown. This sequence originates from a female donor over 55 with stage I lung adenocarcinoma. The source was normal lung tissue next to the tumor, collected before any cancer treatment.

The CDR3 spells CASSGLQGVLEEKLFF. The CDR3 nucleotides read TGTGCCAGCAGCGGACTCCAGGGGGTTCTTGAGGAAAAACTGTTTTTT. The V gene is TRBV6-8, the J gene TRBJ1-4; 7 bases match TRBD1. Trimming took 6 bases from V and 8 from J; bases not matched to a gene: 15. Germline CDR1 is MNHGY and CDR2 is SAAAGT. The CDR3 has 16 residues.